Sequencing of this TCR beta chain was carried out in a study of T cell changes during pregnancy in multiple sclerosis. Sequencing was performed with immunoSEQ multiplex PCR; in TCRdb, only in-frame clones are kept and a portion is missing. The data contain fewer than 90,000 clones, just over 90% of them singletons. This CDR3 comprises 16 residues. From germline, CDR1 is SGHAT and CDR2 FQNNGV. The trim removed 3 bases at V and 7 bases at J, leaving 11 bases unmatched. The sample here was peripheral blood, taken in the third trimester of pregnancy. The rearrangement uses TRBV11-2 and TRBJ1-5, with 8 bases identical to TRBD1. The receptor was derived from a female donor in good health, enrolled as a control in a pregnancy study. CDR3 in amino acids: CASSLTSTGGGQPQHF. The CDR3 DNA follows: TGTGCCAGCAGCTTGACTTCCACAGGGGGAGGGCAGCCCCAGCATTTT.